Listed here is a single T cell receptor (beta chain). The antigen is undetermined. This CDR3 has 17 amino acids. V gave up 4 bases and J gave up 5 bases; unmatched junction bases: 11. The germline V gene encodes CDR1 SGHVS and CDR2 FNYEAQ. The sample is drawn from a study of T-cell reconstitution after alpha-beta-depleted transplantation in children. Unique molecular identifiers were incorporated during preparation of the TCRbeta library. TCRdb itself ran the PCR reads through MiXCR, one entry per CDR3 protein. The table records around 700,000 distinct CDR3 sequences, under 15% of them present only once. Overall study results and limits: The study traced high day-60 TCRbeta diversity in some patients to surviving recipient T cells and thymic progenitors. Roughly two months post-transplant, alpha-beta T cells reportedly originated from several hundred graft clones that had expanded. T-cell counts and diversity at one year post-transplant came mainly from newly produced T cells.

This sequence joins TRBV7-6 and TRBJ2-1; TRBD2 matches 10 bases. The TCR comes from a girl aged 2 to 10 with congenital amegakaryocytic thrombocytopenia, due to receive a stem cell transplant. The source material was PBMCs, sampled before TCRalphabeta/CD19-depleted stem cell transplant. The CDR3: CASSSTLLAGDDNEQFF. The CDR3 coding sequence is TGTGCCAGCAGCTCCACCCTTCTAGCGGGAGACGACAATGAGCAGTTCTTC.